A single sample gave rise to the 3 T cell receptor beta chains below, sequenced in a study of blood T cell repertoires in COVID-19. Using immunoSEQ multiplex PCR, the repertoire was profiled, and TCRdb retains in-frame clones only, with some absent. The sample yields under 400,000 clones, roughly nine tenths seen once. The sequenced material came from peripheral blood. The source is a woman aged 25 to 39 with COVID-19, enrolled during active disease.

The chain links TRBV6-5 to TRBJ1-2; no clear D. The CDR3 has 13 amino acids. Trimming took off 2 bases at V and 5 bases at J, with 9 bases between the two ends. CDR1 MNHEY and CDR2 SVGAGI come from the germline V gene. CDR3 nucleotide sequence: TGTGCCAGCAGTTACAGGATACAGTATGGCTACACCTTC. Protein: CASSYRIQYGYTF.

CDR3 amino acids: CASSLRGANTGELFF. For the CDR3, the DNA is TGCGCCAGCAGCTTGAGGGGCGCGAACACCGGGGAGCTGTTTTTT. The V call is TRBV5-1, the J call TRBJ2-2; TRBD1 might be the D (5 bases). Germline CDR1 reads SGHRS; CDR2 reads YFSETQ. The CDR3 spans 15 residues. Deletions cut 1 base from V and 0 bases from J, with 7 bases between.

The CDR3 region has the DNA TGTGCCAGCAGTCCTCCCAGGCAGGGGACGTTGACAGATACGCAGTATTTT. Its translation: CASSPPRQGTLTDTQYF. The J gene is TRBJ2-3, the V gene TRBV28; D possibly corresponds to TRBD1 (6 bases). The germline gives CDR1 MDHEN, CDR2 SYDVKM. This CDR3 is built from 17 residues. V was cut by 5 bases and J by 3 bases, with 21 bases left in between. The variable domain in full, completed from reference TRBV28 and TRBJ2-3, reads DVKVTQSSRYLVKRTGEKVFLECVQDMDHENMFWYRQDPGLGLRLIYFSYDVKMKEKGDIPEGYSVSREKKERFSLILESASTNQTSMYLCASSPPRQGTLTDTQYFGPGTRLTVL.